A single sample is the source of the 29 T cell receptor beta chains below, sequenced in a study of neoadjuvant anti-PD-1 for oral cavity cancer. Indicated time point: after neoadjuvant nivolumab, at surgical resection. Libraries were prepared by immunoSEQ multiplex PCR; TCRdb keeps only in-frame clonotypes and omits some of them. Among around 68,000 clones listed, about 90% were seen once. This specimen consisted of PBMCs, obtained after nivolumab (anti-PD-1) treatment. The receptors were sampled from a person between 40 and 85 years old with oral cavity squamous cell carcinoma.

The rearrangement links TRBV5-1 to TRBJ2-2; D remains ambiguous. V gave up 4 bases and J gave up 1 base, with 8 bases separating them. The CDR3 has 14 residues. The germline CDR1 and CDR2 sequences are SGHRS and YFSETQ. CDR3 nucleotide sequence: TGCGCCAGCAGCATAGCAGAGAACACCGGGGAGCTGTTTTTT. It translates to CASSIAENTGELFF. The full variable domain, in which reference TRBV5-1 and TRBJ2-2 provide the parts outside the CDR3, is KAGVTQTPRYLIKTRGQQVTLSCSPISGHRSVSWYQQTPGQGLQFLFEYFSETQRNKGNFPGRFSGRQFSNSRSEMNVSTLELGDSALYLCASSIAENTGELFFGEGSRLTVL.

This clone was seen a single time. The chain links TRBV9 to TRBJ2-5, with TRBD1 as a possible D gene (6 bases). Trimming removed 2 bases at V and 9 bases at J, with 20 bases between. CDR1 is SGDLS, CDR2 YYNGEE, per germline. The CDR3 runs 15 residues. CDR3 amino acids: CASSVTGWGSAAQYF. DNA for the CDR3: TGTGCCAGCAGCGTCACAGGGTGGGGCAGCGCGGCCCAGTACTTC.

The chain recombines TRBV5-4 with TRBJ2-3; possibly TRBD2 for D (5 bases). V was shortened by 0 bases and J by 0 bases, with 11 bases between the two germline ends. In germline, CDR1 is SGHNT, CDR2 YYREEE (reference sequence). The CDR3 has 16 amino acids. The CDR3 region has the DNA TGTGCCAGCAGCTTGGGGTGGACTTTGAGCACAGATACGCAGTATTTT. Translation: CASSLGWTLSTDTQYF.

The chain links TRBV15 to TRBJ2-1; TRBD2 is a possible D gene (6 bases). Germline assignment: CDR1 LNHNV and CDR2 YYDKDF (reference sequence). Trimming removed 2 bases at V and 8 bases at J, with 19 bases between. The CDR3 runs 16 residues. The CDR3: CATSRYSGSGDDEQFF. CDR3 nucleotides: TGTGCCACCAGCAGATATTCCGGGAGCGGTGACGATGAGCAGTTCTTC.

This chain's CDR3 is CASSVGTGTNYGYTF. In DNA, the CDR3 is TGTGCCAGCAGCGTTGGGACGGGAACTAACTATGGCTACACCTTC. This chain connects TRBV6-4 to TRBJ1-2, with TRBD1 as a possible D gene (5 bases). Per germline, CDR1 MRHNA and CDR2 SNTAGT. The ends were cut back, 6 bases at V and 0 bases at J, with 14 bases in the middle. This CDR3 is built from 15 residues.

The chain recombines TRBV2 with TRBJ1-1, with 7 nucleotides matching TRBD1. CDR3 length: 15 amino acids. The V gene end was trimmed by 4 bases and the J gene end by 0 bases; junction bases not matched to a gene: 5. Germline assignment: CDR1 SNHLY and CDR2 FYNNEI. The CDR3 DNA is TGTGCCAGCAGTGTAGGGCAGGGGGTGAACACTGAAGCTTTCTTT. It encodes CASSVGQGVNTEAFF.

CDR3 residues: CSVVRDRGYNEQFF. The CDR3 coding sequence is TGCAGCGTTGTCAGGGACAGGGGCTACAATGAGCAGTTCTTC. V and J are TRBV29-1 and TRBJ2-1, with TRBD1 identical over 10 bases. CDR1 is SQVTM, CDR2 ANQGSEA, per germline. V shed 4 bases and J 3 bases; nucleotides not matched to a gene: 3. The CDR3 is 14 amino acids.

This clone was seen just once. V usage is TRBV6-1 and J usage is TRBJ1-2, with a weak D call TRBD1 (5 bases). Trimming took 4 bases from V and 4 from J, leaving 7 bases between them. The CDR3 loop spans 12 amino acids. Germline CDR1 reads MNHNS; CDR2 reads SASEGT. DNA for the CDR3: TGTGCCAGCAGTGGACAGTCCTATGGCTACACCTTC. Protein: CASSGQSYGYTF.

This clone was observed once. This chain uses TRBV12-5 with TRBJ1-4; perhaps TRBD1 as D (6 bases). Trimming left V 5 bases short and J 8 bases short, with 15 bases between. The germline CDR1 and CDR2 sequences are LGHNT and FRNRAP. The CDR3 runs to 14 residues. CDR3 coding DNA: TGTGCTAGTGGTATCGGACAGTTCGGAGAAAAACTGTTTTTT. It specifies CASGIGQFGEKLFF.

CDR3 loop: CASSSTQRGGNNEQFF. CDR3 coding DNA: TGTGCCAGCAGCTCCACTCAGCGCGGGGGAAACAATGAGCAGTTCTTC. The rearrangement links TRBV9 to TRBJ2-1, with TRBD2 identical over 7 bases. J was trimmed by 5 bases and V by 4 bases; bases with no gene match: 12. The CDR3 totals 16 residues. The germline CDR1 and CDR2 sequences are SGDLS and YYNGEE.

The chain has TRBV7-9 and TRBJ1-4, with D hard to call. The CDR3 sequence is 14 residues long. The germline gives CDR1 SEHNR, CDR2 FQNEAQ (reference sequence). The V and J ends lost 6 bases and 7 bases respectively, with 15 bases between them. CDR3: CASSLAQGSEKLFF. The CDR3 nucleotides read TGTGCCAGCAGTTTGGCGCAAGGAAGTGAAAAACTGTTTTTT.

This chain uses TRBV6-1 with TRBJ2-3; 13 nucleotides agree with TRBD2. The length of the CDR3 is 15 residues. Germline-derived CDR1 and CDR2 are MNHNS and SASEGT. The V gene end was trimmed by 6 bases and the J gene end by 5 bases; junction bases not matched to a gene: 5. The CDR3 loop reads CASRTSGGAGDTQYF. CDR3 DNA: TGTGCCAGCAGAACTAGCGGGGGGGCAGGAGATACGCAGTATTTT.

The chain is built from TRBV2 and TRBJ1-2, with a tentative D call TRBD1 (5 bases). V was cut by 11 bases and J by 6 bases, with 13 bases left in between. The CDR3 is made up of 11 amino acids. Germline lookup yields CDR1 SNHLY and CDR2 FYNNEI. Here the CDR3 DNA reads TGTGCCTCACAGGTTAGGGATGGCTACACCTTC. Amino acids: CASQVRDGYTF. Complete variable domain (other parts from reference TRBV2 and TRBJ1-2): EPEVTQTPSHQVTQMGQEVILRCVPISNHLYFYWYRQILGQKVEFLVSFYNNEISEKSEIFDDQFSVERPDGSNFTLKIRSTKLEDSAMYFCASQVRDGYTFGSGTRLTVV.

This clone has a single count. The V call is TRBV9, the J call TRBJ2-5, with TRBD2 matching over 12 bases. Per germline, CDR1 SGDLS and CDR2 YYNGEE. CDR3 length: 19 amino acids. With 0 bases clipped from V and 6 bases from J, the junction kept 15 bases outside the gene matches. This CDR3 is CASSVVPTSGSRKLQTQYF. For the CDR3, the DNA is TGTGCCAGCAGCGTAGTGCCGACTAGCGGGAGCCGGAAGTTGCAGACCCAGTACTTC. Complete variable domain (other parts from reference TRBV9 and TRBJ2-5): DSGVTQTPKHLITATGQRVTLRCSPRSGDLSVYWYQQSLDQGLQFLIQYYNGEERAKGNILERFSAQQFPDLHSELNLSSLELGDSALYFCASSVVPTSGSRKLQTQYFGPGTRLLVL.

Only a few counts were recorded for this clone. V and J are TRBV5-1 and TRBJ2-1, with 10 bases fitting TRBD1. CDR1 and CDR2 (germline): SGHRS, YFSETQ. V lost 3 bases and J lost 7; bases outside the gene matches: 7. The CDR3 consists of 15 residues. In DNA form, the CDR3 reads TGCGCCAGCAGCTGGCTTGACAGGGGGCTGAATGAGCAGTTCTTC. Its protein product is CASSWLDRGLNEQFF.

The V gene is TRBV6-5, the J gene TRBJ2-7; D tentatively fits TRBD1 or TRBD2 (5 bases each). Trimming cost V 2 bases and J 3 bases, with 14 bases left between them. The CDR3 extends over 15 amino acids. CDR1 is MNHEY and CDR2 is SVGAGI in the germline V gene. The CDR3 nucleotides are TGTGCCAGCAGTTACGAGACGGGACGATTCTACGAGCAGTACTTC. It yields the protein CASSYETGRFYEQYF.

This chain uses TRBV9 with TRBJ1-2; D unclear. CDR3 length: 14 amino acids. CDR1 SGDLS and CDR2 YYNGEE come from the germline V gene. V was clipped by 4 bases and J by 2 bases, with 12 bases between them. DNA for the CDR3: TGTGCCAGCAGCCCTAGTCGAGTAAACTATGGCTACACCTTC. Translating it yields CASSPSRVNYGYTF. The full variable domain, rest sourced from reference TRBV9 and TRBJ1-2, is DSGVTQTPKHLITATGQRVTLRCSPRSGDLSVYWYQQSLDQGLQFLIQYYNGEERAKGNILERFSAQQFPDLHSELNLSSLELGDSALYFCASSPSRVNYGYTFGSGTRLTVV.

This clone was counted a few times. The J gene is TRBJ1-6, the V gene TRBV2, with D possibly matching TRBD1 (5 bases). V lost 6 bases to trimming and J lost 14 bases, with 14 bases between them. The CDR3 consists of 12 residues. The V gene's germline CDR1 is SNHLY and CDR2 FYNNEI. The CDR3 loop is CASSLGERALHF. In nucleotides, the CDR3 is TGTGCCAGCAGCTTGGGGGAGAGGGCCCTCCACTTT.

The chain has TRBV7-9 and TRBJ1-4, with D maybe TRBD1 (6 bases). Trimming took off 3 bases at V and 3 bases at J, with 11 bases between the two ends. CDR3 length equals 15 residues. Germline-derived CDR1 and CDR2 are SEHNR and FQNEAQ (reference sequence). This chain's CDR3 is CASSLQGSANEKLFF. The CDR3 DNA reads as TGTGCCAGCAGCTTGCAGGGGTCTGCTAATGAAAAACTGTTTTTT.

The V call is TRBV19, the J call TRBJ2-5; D gene uncertain. Per germline, CDR1 LNHDA and CDR2 SQIVND (reference sequence). This CDR3 has 12 residues. V gave up 5 bases and J gave up 5 bases, with 9 bases separating them. The CDR3 sequence is CASSFPEETQYF. The CDR3 DNA reads as TGTGCCAGTAGTTTCCCCGAGGAGACCCAGTACTTC.

This clone came up a few times. The gene calls are TRBV4-2 and TRBJ1-1; a possible D gene is TRBD1 (5 bases). The germline V gene encodes CDR1 LGHNA and CDR2 YNFKEQ. CDR3 size: 16 residues. Deletions cut 1 base from V and 6 bases from J, with 18 bases between. The CDR3 is CASSQVGGGRAPEAFF. Here the CDR3 DNA reads TGTGCCAGCAGCCAAGTGGGTGGAGGCAGGGCTCCTGAAGCTTTCTTT.

This clone was observed a few times. The chain couples TRBV2 to TRBJ1-1; D ambiguous. The CDR3 consists of 15 residues. Trimming shortened V by 8 bases and J by 1 base, and 17 bases separated the two germline ends. Germline V gene sequence: CDR1 SNHLY, CDR2 FYNNEI. As DNA, the CDR3 is TGTGCCAGCTGGGATGTCTTCCCCGCGAACACTGAAGCTTTCTTT. It encodes CASWDVFPANTEAFF.

V and J are TRBV6-1 and TRBJ1-6, with TRBD1 matching 7 bases. The CDR3 loop spans 13 amino acids. The germline gives CDR1 MNHNS, CDR2 SASEGT. V was clipped by 11 bases and J by 1 base; unmatched bases: 2. The CDR3 is CAPGQSYNSPLHF. CDR3 DNA sequence: TGTGCCCCGGGACAGTCCTATAATTCACCCCTCCACTTT.

V usage is TRBV10-3 and J usage is TRBJ2-6, with 9 bases lining up with TRBD1. This CDR3 has 17 amino acids. In germline, CDR1 is ENHRY, CDR2 SYGVKD. V shed 7 bases, J shed 3 bases, and the junction held 10 bases outside the gene matches. CDR3 DNA: TGTGCCATCAATGGACAGGGGAATTCGGGTGGGGCCAACGTCCTGACTTTC. This encodes CAINGQGNSGGANVLTF.

This clone was detected a few times. The chain joins TRBV4-1 to TRBJ2-7, with D possibly TRBD2 on 6 matching bases. V lost 2 bases to trimming and J lost 4 bases, with 21 bases between them. The CDR3 covers 17 residues. Germline V gene sequence: CDR1 MGHRA, CDR2 YSYEKL. The chain's CDR3 is CASSQPGLLGGPYEQYF. CDR3 bases: TGCGCCAGCAGCCAACCCGGGCTACTGGGGGGTCCTTACGAGCAGTACTTC.

The CDR3 loop reads CASSIAGRGTNTGELFF. The CDR3 bases are TGTGCCAGTAGTATTGCTGGGAGGGGGACGAACACCGGGGAGCTGTTTTTT. V is TRBV19 and J is TRBJ2-2, with D tentatively TRBD2 (7 bases). V lost 3 bases and J lost 0, with 14 bases in between. The CDR3 length is 17 residues. Looked up from germline, CDR1 is LNHDA and CDR2 is SQIVND (reference sequence). The whole variable domain, remainder taken from reference TRBV19 and TRBJ2-2, is DGGITQSPKYLFRKEGQNVTLSCEQNLNHDAMYWYRQDPGQGLRLIYYSQIVNDFQKGDIAEGYSVSREKKESFPLTVTSAQKNPTAFYLCASSIAGRGTNTGELFFGEGSRLTVL.

The chain uses TRBV5-8 and TRBJ2-1; D is unresolved. CDR1 SGHTS and CDR2 YDEGEE come from the germline V gene. Trimming took off 0 bases at V and 2 bases at J, with 12 bases between the two ends. The CDR3 runs to 16 residues. The CDR3 bases are TGTGCCAGCAGCTTGGATGGGTTCGCGGCCTACAATGAGCAGTTCTTC. Translated, it gives CASSLDGFAAYNEQFF.

This chain connects TRBV6-6 to TRBJ1-1; D remains unclear. The CDR3 runs to 13 residues. CDR1 and CDR2 (germline): MNHNY, SVGAGI (reference sequence). Trimming pared 2 bases from V and 11 bases from J, leaving 15 bases between. CDR3 DNA sequence: TGTGCCAGCAGTTACGGGCTACCCTTGGATGCTTTCTTT. It is translated as CASSYGLPLDAFF.

V and J are TRBV4-1 and TRBJ2-1; tentatively, D is TRBD1 or TRBD2 (5 bases each). The CDR3 runs 17 residues. CDR1 and CDR2 (germline): MGHRA, YSYEKL. V lost 2 bases to trimming and J lost 4 bases, with 18 bases between them. The CDR3, as DNA: TGCGCCAGCAGCCAACCTCTCACACGGGGCGTGTACAATGAGCAGTTCTTC. Protein: CASSQPLTRGVYNEQFF.